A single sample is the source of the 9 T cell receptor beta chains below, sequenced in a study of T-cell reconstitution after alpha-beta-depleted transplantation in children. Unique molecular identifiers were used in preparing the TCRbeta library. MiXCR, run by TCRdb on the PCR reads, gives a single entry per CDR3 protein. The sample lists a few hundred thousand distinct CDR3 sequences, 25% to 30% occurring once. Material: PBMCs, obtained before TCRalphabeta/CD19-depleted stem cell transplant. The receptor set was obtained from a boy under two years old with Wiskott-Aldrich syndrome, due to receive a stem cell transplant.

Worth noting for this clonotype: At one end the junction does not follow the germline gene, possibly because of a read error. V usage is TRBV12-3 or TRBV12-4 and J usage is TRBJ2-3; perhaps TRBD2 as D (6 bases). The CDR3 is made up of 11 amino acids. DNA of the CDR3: TGTGCCAGCGGGTCTACTAGCCTACTGAATTTT. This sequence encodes CASGSTSLLNF.

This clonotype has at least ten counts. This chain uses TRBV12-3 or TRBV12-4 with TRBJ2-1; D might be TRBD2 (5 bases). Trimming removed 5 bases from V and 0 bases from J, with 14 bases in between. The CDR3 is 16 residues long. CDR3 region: CASSPLTGSSYNEQFF. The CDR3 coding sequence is TGTGCCAGCAGTCCCCTAACGGGGAGCTCCTACAATGAGCAGTTCTTC.

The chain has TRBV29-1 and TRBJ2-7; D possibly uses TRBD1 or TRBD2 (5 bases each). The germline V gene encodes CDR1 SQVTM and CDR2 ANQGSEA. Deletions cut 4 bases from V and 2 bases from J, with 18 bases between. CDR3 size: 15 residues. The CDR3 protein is CSVAHPSGTTYEQYF. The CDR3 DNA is TGCAGCGTTGCCCACCCCTCCGGGACGACCTACGAGCAGTACTTC.

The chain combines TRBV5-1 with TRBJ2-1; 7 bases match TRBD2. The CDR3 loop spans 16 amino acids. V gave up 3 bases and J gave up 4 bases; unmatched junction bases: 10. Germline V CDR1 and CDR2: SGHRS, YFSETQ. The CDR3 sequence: CASSWTRSVIYNEQFF. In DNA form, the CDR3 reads TGCGCCAGCAGCTGGACTAGAAGTGTTATTTACAATGAGCAGTTCTTC. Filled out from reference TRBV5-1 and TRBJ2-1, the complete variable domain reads KAGVTQTPRYLIKTRGQQVTLSCSPISGHRSVSWYQQTPGQGLQFLFEYFSETQRNKGNFPGRFSGRQFSNSRSEMNVSTLELGDSALYLCASSWTRSVIYNEQFFGPGTRLTVL.

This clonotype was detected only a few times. The CDR3 nucleotides are TGTGCCAGCAGTTTAGCGAAGTTGGGAGGTGGCAATGAGCAGTTCTTC. It encodes CASSLAKLGGGNEQFF. The chain combines TRBV12-3 or TRBV12-4 with TRBJ2-1, with a tentative D call TRBD2 (6 bases). The CDR3 is made up of 16 amino acids. Trimming took off 0 bases at V and 6 bases at J, with 15 bases between the two ends.

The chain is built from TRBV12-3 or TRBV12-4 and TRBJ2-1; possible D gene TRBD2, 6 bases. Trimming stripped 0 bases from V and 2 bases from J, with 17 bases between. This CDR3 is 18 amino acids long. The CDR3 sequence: CASSLAVSGKGPYNEQFF. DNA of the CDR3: TGTGCCAGCAGTTTAGCGGTTAGCGGAAAGGGGCCCTACAATGAGCAGTTCTTC.

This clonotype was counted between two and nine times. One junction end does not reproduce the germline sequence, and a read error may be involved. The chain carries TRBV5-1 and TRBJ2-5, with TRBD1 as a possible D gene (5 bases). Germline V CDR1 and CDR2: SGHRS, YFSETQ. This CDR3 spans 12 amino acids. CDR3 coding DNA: TGTGCCAGCAGTGTGGGGCAGGAGACCCAGTACTTC. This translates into CASSVGQETQYF.

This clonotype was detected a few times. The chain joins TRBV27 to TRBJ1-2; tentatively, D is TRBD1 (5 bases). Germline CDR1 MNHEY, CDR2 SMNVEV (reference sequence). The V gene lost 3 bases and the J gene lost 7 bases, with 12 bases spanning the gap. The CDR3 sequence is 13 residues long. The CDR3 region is CASSLLGGSGYTF. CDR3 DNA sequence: TGTGCCAGCAGTTTGTTGGGGGGGTCTGGCTACACCTTC.

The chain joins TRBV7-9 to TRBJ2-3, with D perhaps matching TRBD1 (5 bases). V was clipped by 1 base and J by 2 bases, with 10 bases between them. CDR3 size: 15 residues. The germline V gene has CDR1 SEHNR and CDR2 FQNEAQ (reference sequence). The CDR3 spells CASSLEQVFTDTQYF. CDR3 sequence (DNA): TGTGCCAGCAGCTTAGAACAGGTTTTCACAGATACGCAGTATTTT.